These 9 T cell receptor beta chains share one sample of origin, sequenced in a study of T cells in Graves' hyperthyroidism and ophthalmopathy. Amplified TCR beta CDR3 regions derived from RNA transcripts. An initial round of RT-PCR targeting the TCR CDR3 relied on the HTBI primer set. MiXCR, applied by TCRdb to the multiplex PCR reads, yields one record per CDR3 protein. The table has hundreds of thousands of distinct CDR3 sequences, 40% to 55% seen once. The sequencing input was peripheral blood or thyroid tissue (not recorded which). The receptors here all came from a woman in her late teens or twenties with Graves' hyperthyroidism.

This clonotype showed up just once. The chain carries TRBV24-1 and TRBJ2-6, with TRBD1 matching 9 bases. The trim removed 9 bases at V and 3 bases at J, leaving 8 bases unmatched. The length of the CDR3 is 16 residues. Germline V gene lookup returns CDR1 KGHDR and CDR2 SFDVKD. CDR3 sequence reads: CATRGTGSRGANVLTF. In nucleotides, the CDR3 is TGTGCCACCCGCGGGACAGGGAGCCGTGGGGCCAACGTCCTGACTTTC.

The chain is built from TRBV6-1 and TRBJ2-7; D assignment may be TRBD1 or TRBD2 (5 bases each). The CDR3 has 14 residues. Germline lookup yields CDR1 MNHNS and CDR2 SASEGT. V was shortened by 5 bases and J by 3 bases, with 14 bases between the two germline ends. In nucleotides, the CDR3 is TGTGCCAGCAGTACGGGACCCCGGGGCTACGAGCAGTACTTC. Residues: CASSTGPRGYEQYF.

V gene TRBV20-1 combines with J gene TRBJ2-5; TRBD2 aligns across 8 bases. V lost 3 bases, J lost 2 bases, and 8 bases stayed unmatched. There are 15 residues in the CDR3. The germline V gene has CDR1 DFQATT and CDR2 SNEGSKA (reference sequence). CDR3 DNA sequence: TGCAGTGCTAGTCACCTAGCGGGTACACAAGAGACCCAGTACTTC. This translates into CSASHLAGTQETQYF.

Only a few counts were recorded for this clonotype. The chain combines TRBV2 with TRBJ2-5; possibly TRBD1 for D (5 bases). V shed 10 bases and J shed 5 bases, with 8 bases lying between them. Germline V gene sequence: CDR1 SNHLY, CDR2 FYNNEI. CDR3 length: 10 amino acids. CDR3 sequence (DNA): TGTGCCACCTCAGGGGAGACCCAGTACTTC. Translation gives CATSGETQYF. The complete variable domain, with remaining parts taken from reference TRBV2 and TRBJ2-5, reads EPEVTQTPSHQVTQMGQEVILRCVPISNHLYFYWYRQILGQKVEFLVSFYNNEISEKSEIFDDQFSVERPDGSNFTLKIRSTKLEDSAMYFCATSGETQYFGPGTRLLVL.

The V call is TRBV7-2, the J call TRBJ2-7, with 7 bases matching TRBD2. The CDR3 contains 14 residues. The germline CDR1 and CDR2 sequences are SGHTA and FQGNSA. V lost 1 base, J lost 5 bases, and 5 bases stayed unmatched. CDR3 region: CASSLGGGPHEQYF. DNA for the CDR3: TGTGCCAGCAGCTTAGGGGGAGGGCCCCACGAGCAGTACTTC.

The rearrangement links TRBV24-1 to TRBJ1-1; the D gene is possibly TRBD1 (6 bases). V was trimmed by 3 bases and J by 7 bases, leaving 14 bases between them. CDR3 length: 14 residues. Germline CDR1 reads KGHDR; CDR2 reads SFDVKD. Written as DNA, the CDR3 is TGTGCCACCAGTGATCTCGAGGGGGTTGATGAAGCTTTCTTT. It yields the protein CATSDLEGVDEAFF.

This clonotype was counted only a few times. The chain carries TRBV29-1 and TRBJ2-5; TRBD1 is a possible D gene (6 bases). This CDR3 spans 13 amino acids. The germline V gene encodes CDR1 SQVTM and CDR2 ANQGSEA. V lost 6 bases, J lost 2 bases, and 13 bases lay in between. The CDR3 spells CSVNRDTQETQYF. The CDR3 DNA follows: TGCAGCGTAAACCGGGACACACAAGAGACCCAGTACTTC.

This clonotype came up many times. The V call is TRBV10-3, the J call TRBJ1-5, with no clear D. With 4 bases removed from V and 7 bases from J, the gap between germline ends came to 14 bases. The CDR3 sequence is 14 residues long. Looked up from germline, CDR1 is ENHRY and CDR2 is SYGVKD. CDR3: CAISGMGSDQPQHF. DNA of the CDR3: TGTGCCATCAGTGGGATGGGGTCGGACCAGCCCCAGCATTTT.

This clonotype was counted only a few times. The chain carries TRBV10-3 and TRBJ1-5; maybe TRBD1 (6 bases). Trimming stripped 10 bases from V and 1 base from J, with 20 bases between. CDR3 length equals 16 residues. From germline, CDR1 is ENHRY and CDR2 SYGVKD. The chain's CDR3 is CASQLRSDRSNQPQHF. Here the CDR3 DNA reads TGTGCCAGTCAACTACGGAGTGACAGGAGCAATCAGCCCCAGCATTTT.